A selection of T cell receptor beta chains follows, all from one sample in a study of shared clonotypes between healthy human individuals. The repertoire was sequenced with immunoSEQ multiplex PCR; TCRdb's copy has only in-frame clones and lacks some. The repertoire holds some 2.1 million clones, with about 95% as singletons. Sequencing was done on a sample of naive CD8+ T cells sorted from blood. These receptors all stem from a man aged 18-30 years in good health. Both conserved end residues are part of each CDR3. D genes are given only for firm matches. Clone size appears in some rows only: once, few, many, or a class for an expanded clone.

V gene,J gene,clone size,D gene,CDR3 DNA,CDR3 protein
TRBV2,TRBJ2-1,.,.,TGTGCCAGCAGTGAACGGCGGGGGCCGTACAATGAGCAGTTCTTC,CASSERRGPYNEQFF
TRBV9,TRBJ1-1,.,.,TGTGCCAGCAGCGTAGAGGGCAGCATGAACACTGAAGCTTTCTTT,CASSVEGSMNTEAFF
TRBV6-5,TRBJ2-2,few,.,TGTGCCAGCAGTTCAAGGACGGTGTCTACCGGGGAGCTGTTTTTT,CASSSRTVSTGELFF
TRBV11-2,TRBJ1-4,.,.,TGTGCCAGCACCATACTGGGGGGCTCAACTAATGAAAAACTGTTTTTT,CASTILGGSTNEKLFF
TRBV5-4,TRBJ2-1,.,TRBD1,TGTGCCAGCAGCCGTTCCGGGACAGGGTTCGACAATGAGCAGTTCTTC,CASSRSGTGFDNEQFF
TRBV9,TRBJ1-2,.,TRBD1,TGTGCCAGCAGCGCCCAGGGGGAGGCCCTCGGTGGCTACACCTTC,CASSAQGEALGGYTF
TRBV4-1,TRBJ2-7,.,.,TGCGCCAGCAGCCAACGGGACTCTTCCGGCTACGAGCAGTACTTC,CASSQRDSSGYEQYF
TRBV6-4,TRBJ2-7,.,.,TGTGCCAGCAGTGAAGGTCCCTCCTACGAGCAGTACTTC,CASSEGPSYEQYF
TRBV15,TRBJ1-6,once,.,TGTGCCACCAGCAGAGTCTCACCCCTCCACTTT,CATSRVSPLHF
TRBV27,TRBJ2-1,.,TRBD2,TGTGCCAGCAGTCTCACTAGCGGGAGTTACAACAATGAGCAGTTCTTC,CASSLTSGSYNNEQFF
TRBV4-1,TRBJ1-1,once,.,TGCGCCAGCAGCCATCCCGGACGGAGCTTTGAAGCTTTCTTT,CASSHPGRSFEAFF
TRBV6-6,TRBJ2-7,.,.,TGTGCCAGCAGTTACTCGGTTCTTCGCGAGCAGTACTTC,CASSYSVLREQYF
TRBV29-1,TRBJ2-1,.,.,TGCAGCGCTGTTGAACGGGACAACAATGAGCAGTTCTTC,CSAVERDNNEQFF
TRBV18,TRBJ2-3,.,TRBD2,TGTGCCAGCTCACCGGAACGGGAGGAAGGAGATACGCAGTATTTT,CASSPEREEGDTQYF
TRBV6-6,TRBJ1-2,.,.,TGTGCCAGCAGTCGGGGGGGCTCAGGTGGCTACACCTTC,CASSRGGSGGYTF
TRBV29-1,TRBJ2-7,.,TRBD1,TGCAGCGCCGGAGGACAGGGCGAGCAGTACTTC,CSAGGQGEQYF
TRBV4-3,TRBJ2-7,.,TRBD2,TGCGCCAGCAGCCAAGATAGCGGGGAGGGCAGGTACGAGCAGTACTTC,CASSQDSGEGRYEQYF
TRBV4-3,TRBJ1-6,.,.,TGCGCCAGCAGCCAAGATACGAGGAGTTCACCCCTCCACTTT,CASSQDTRSSPLHF
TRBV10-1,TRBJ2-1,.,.,TGCGCCAAGCAGGGTATAAGGGGGGGTAGCTCCTACAATGAGCAGTTCTTC,CAKQGIRGGSSYNEQFF
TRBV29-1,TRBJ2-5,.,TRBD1,TGCAGCGTTCTTACAGGGGAAGGGGCCCAGTACTTC,CSVLTGEGAQYF
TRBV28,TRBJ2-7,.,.,TGTGCCAGCAGTTTCCCAGGAGATCCCTACGAGCAGTACTTC,CASSFPGDPYEQYF
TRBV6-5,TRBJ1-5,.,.,TGTGCCAGCAGTTACTCGGACCGAGGGGCCCAGCATTTT,CASSYSDRGAQHF
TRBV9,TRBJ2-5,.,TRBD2,TGTGCCAGCAGCACTGGGACTAGCGGAGCAGAGACCCAGTACTTC,CASSTGTSGAETQYF
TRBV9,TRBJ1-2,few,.,TGTGCCAGCAGCTCGATCTCGGGGACCTATGGCTACACCTTC,CASSSISGTYGYTF
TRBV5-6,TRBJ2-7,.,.,TGTGCCAGCAGCCTTTGGGATGGGGTACCCTACGAGCAGTACTTC,CASSLWDGVPYEQYF
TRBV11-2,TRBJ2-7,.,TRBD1,TGTGCCAGCAGCCTCCGGGACAGCTACGAGCAGTACTTC,CASSLRDSYEQYF
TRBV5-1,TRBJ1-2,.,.,TGCGCCAGCAGCTTAGGGGTTAACTATGGCTACACCTTC,CASSLGVNYGYTF
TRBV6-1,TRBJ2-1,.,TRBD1,TGTGCCAGCAGTGAAGCCGGACAGGGAAGGAATGAGCAGTTCTTC,CASSEAGQGRNEQFF
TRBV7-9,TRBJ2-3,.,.,TGTGCCAGCACCCTAGCGAGAACAGATACGCAGTATTTT,CASTLARTDTQYF
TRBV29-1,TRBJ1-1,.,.,TGCAGCGTTGACGGCGGCTCCATGAACACTGAAGCTTTCTTT,CSVDGGSMNTEAFF
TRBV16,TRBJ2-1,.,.,TGTGCCAGCAGCCAATCAGGGTATGAGCAGTTCTTC,CASSQSGYEQFF
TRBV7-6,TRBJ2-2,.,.,TGTGCCAGCAGCCCAGACAGCACCGGGGAGCTGTTTTTT,CASSPDSTGELFF
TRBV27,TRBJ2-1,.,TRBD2,TGTGCCAGCAGAAGCGGGACTACAACTCACTACTACAATGAGCAGTTCTTC,CASRSGTTTHYYNEQFF
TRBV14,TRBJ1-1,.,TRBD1,TGTGCCAGCAGCCCTCTTTGGGACAGTTGGAACACTGAAGCTTTCTTT,CASSPLWDSWNTEAFF
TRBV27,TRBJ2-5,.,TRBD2,TGTGCCAGCAGTCTACTAGCGGGAGTTATCGAGACCCAGTACTTC,CASSLLAGVIETQYF